Listed below are T cell receptor beta chains from one sample, sequenced in a study of T cells in Graves' hyperthyroidism and ophthalmopathy. TCRdb reprocessed the multiplex PCR reads with MiXCR, giving one entry per CDR3 protein. The sample contains around 500,000 distinct CDR3 sequences, 15% to 20% of which appear only once. What was sequenced was blood. The source of these receptors is a woman in her twenties or thirties with Graves' ophthalmopathy. The CDR3 runs from the conserved cysteine through the conserved F or W. A D gene is named only where the DNA matches it firmly. A clone size is listed for some rows: how often the clone was seen (once, few, many), or a class if it is expanded.

>NA|16|NA|TRBV19|TRBJ1-1
CASTTSRRAMNTEAFF
TGTGCCAGTACTACTTCTAGAAGGGCGATGAACACTGAAGCTTTCTTT
>NA|11|TRBD2|TRBV20-1|TRBJ2-3
CRAGLSDTQYF
TGCAGAGCGGGACTTTCAGATACGCAGTATTTT
>NA|17|TRBD1|TRBV3-1|TRBJ1-3
CASSLLTGGAYGNTIYF
TGTGCCAGCAGCCTTCTCACAGGGGGCGCTTACGGAAACACCATATATTTT
>many|16|TRBD2|TRBV7-3|TRBJ2-7
CASSLLPSGSSYEQYF
TGTGCCAGCAGCTTACTTCCTAGCGGAAGCTCCTACGAGCAGTACTTC
>few|13|NA|TRBV12-3/TRBV12-4|TRBJ1-4
CATTRATNEKLFF
TGTGCCACAACGCGGGCAACTAATGAAAAACTGTTTTTT
>many|14|NA|TRBV12-3/TRBV12-4|TRBJ1-5
CASSLLQGDQPQHF
TGTGCCAGCAGTTTATTACAGGGTGATCAGCCCCAGCATTTT
>many|13|NA|TRBV12-3/TRBV12-4|TRBJ1-1
CASNNLESTEAFF
TGTGCCAGCAACAACCTTGAGAGTACTGAAGCTTTCTTT
>few|14|TRBD1|TRBV7-2|TRBJ1-4
CASSFRGRDEKLFF
TGTGCCAGCAGCTTCAGGGGGCGCGATGAAAAACTGTTTTTT
>NA|14|NA|TRBV6-1|TRBJ1-2
CASSREWASYGYTF
TGTGCCAGCAGTCGAGAGTGGGCGAGCTATGGCTACACCTTC
>NA|17|TRBD2|TRBV6-2/TRBV6-3|TRBJ2-7
CASSYLGSSGFSYEQYF
TGTGCCAGCAGTTATCTTGGTTCTAGCGGCTTTTCCTACGAGCAGTACTTC
>NA|15|TRBD1|TRBV12-3/TRBV12-4|TRBJ1-1
CASSWTGGLNTEAFF
TGTGCCAGCAGTTGGACAGGGGGTTTGAACACTGAAGCTTTCTTT
>NA|14|NA|TRBV14|TRBJ2-7
CASSPWTDTYEQYF
TGTGCCAGCAGCCCCTGGACGGATACCTACGAGCAGTACTTC
>NA|12|NA|TRBV28|TRBJ1-4
CASSLRDIQLFF
TGTGCCAGCAGTTTAAGGGACATCCAACTGTTTTTT
>NA|15|NA|TRBV4-1|TRBJ2-2
CASSPALGATGELFF
TGCGCCAGCAGCCCGGCCCTCGGGGCGACCGGGGAGCTGTTTTTT
>NA|15|NA|TRBV19|TRBJ1-5
CASSIGSGSNRPQHF
TGTGCCAGTAGTATAGGCTCGGGTAGCAATCGGCCCCAGCATTTT
>many|13|TRBD1|TRBV2|TRBJ2-7
CASRLDRNYEQYF
TGTGCCAGCAGGTTGGACAGGAACTACGAGCAGTACTTC
>many|14|NA|TRBV12-3/TRBV12-4|TRBJ2-3
CASSPPRGTDTQYF
TGTGCCAGCAGTCCCCCTCGGGGCACAGATACGCAGTATTTT
>many|13|NA|TRBV7-2|TRBJ2-3
CASSRQSTDTQYF
TGTGCCAGCAGCCGACAGAGCACAGATACGCAGTATTTT
>few|17|TRBD2|TRBV5-8|TRBJ2-5
CASSESLAGGPDETQYF
TGTGCCAGCAGCGAGTCACTAGCGGGAGGGCCGGATGAGACCCAGTACTTC
>many|13|NA|TRBV18|TRBJ1-1
CASSTGQNTEAFF
TGTGCCAGCTCTACGGGACAGAACACTGAAGCTTTCTTT
>NA|13|TRBD1|TRBV5-1|TRBJ2-2
CASSGQGPGELFF
TGCGCCAGCAGCGGACAGGGTCCCGGGGAGCTGTTTTTT
>few|11|NA|TRBV7-6|TRBJ1-1
CASSEGGEAFF
TGTGCCAGCAGCGAGGGGGGTGAAGCTTTCTTT
>NA|15|TRBD2|TRBV20-1|TRBJ2-1
CSARRSGGSYNEQFF
TGCAGTGCTAGGCGTAGCGGGGGTTCCTACAATGAGCAGTTCTTC
>many|15|NA|TRBV6-2/TRBV6-3|TRBJ2-1
CASSYEQGARNEQFF
TGTGCCAGCAGTTATGAGCAGGGAGCTCGCAATGAGCAGTTCTTC
>many|13|NA|TRBV7-8|TRBJ2-1
CASSPDYVNEQFF
TGTGCCAGCAGCCCCGACTACGTCAATGAGCAGTTCTTC
>few|14|NA|TRBV14|TRBJ2-7
CASSQLVGWYEQYF
TGTGCCAGCAGCCAACTTGTGGGTTGGTACGAGCAGTACTTC
>many|13|NA|TRBV18|TRBJ2-7
CASSLYGKDEQYF
TGTGCCAGCTCACTATATGGGAAGGACGAGCAGTACTTC
>many|13|TRBD2|TRBV4-1|TRBJ2-3
CASSPSGGATQYF
TGCGCCAGCAGCCCAAGCGGGGGGGCTACGCAGTATTTT
>NA|17|NA|TRBV6-2/TRBV6-3|TRBJ2-1
CASSYPVASGFDNEQFF
TGTGCCAGCAGTTACCCTGTCGCCTCGGGATTCGACAATGAGCAGTTCTTC
>many|15|NA|TRBV28|TRBJ2-5
CASTRGDRNQETQYF
TGTGCCAGCACCCGGGGGGACAGGAACCAAGAGACCCAGTACTTC
>many|15|NA|TRBV7-2|TRBJ1-5
CASSLAFGLNQPQHF
TGTGCCAGCAGCTTAGCATTCGGGTTGAATCAGCCCCAGCATTTT
>many|14|NA|TRBV11-2|TRBJ2-1
CASSLAGVYNEQFF
TGTGCCAGCAGCTTAGCGGGAGTGTACAATGAGCAGTTCTTC
>many|14|NA|TRBV20-1|TRBJ2-1
CSARSVLPYNEQFF
TGCAGTGCTAGATCCGTTTTACCCTACAATGAGCAGTTCTTC
>many|11|NA|TRBV20-1|TRBJ2-1
CSARDRPGQFF
TGCAGTGCTAGAGATCGACCCGGGCAGTTCTTC
>many|15|NA|TRBV15|TRBJ1-3
CATSRDSSSGNTIYF
TGTGCCACCAGCAGAGATTCCAGCTCTGGAAACACCATATATTTT
>few|11|NA|TRBV7-9|TRBJ2-7
CASEGSYEQYF
TGTGCCAGCGAGGGGTCCTACGAGCAGTACTTC
>few|13|NA|TRBV27|TRBJ2-7
CASSLSTDYEQYF
TGTGCCAGCAGTTTATCGACAGACTACGAGCAGTACTTC
>NA|14|NA|TRBV4-2|TRBJ2-7
CASSQVGASYEQYF
TGTGCCAGCAGCCAAGTCGGCGCTTCCTACGAGCAGTACTTC
>many|14|NA|TRBV5-1|TRBJ1-2
CASSLDGLADGYTF
TGCGCCAGCAGCTTGGACGGGTTGGCGGATGGCTACACCTTC
>NA|14|NA|TRBV24-1|TRBJ2-1
CATSDPWTWNEQFF
TGTGCCACCAGTGATCCTTGGACGTGGAATGAGCAGTTCTTC
>few|15|TRBD1|TRBV19|TRBJ2-5
CASSRTGDNQETQYF
TGTGCCAGTAGTCGGACAGGGGATAACCAAGAGACCCAGTACTTC
>NA|13|NA|TRBV29-1|TRBJ2-5
CSVEERRGKTQYF
TGCAGCGTTGAAGAGAGAAGGGGAAAGACCCAGTACTTC
>NA|12|NA|TRBV20-1|TRBJ2-3
CSAPDFTDTQYF
TGCAGTGCTCCGGACTTCACAGATACGCAGTATTTT